This T cell receptor (beta chain) comes out of a study of tumor-infiltrating lymphocytes in primary liver carcinoma. Taking about 18-32 mg of unsorted bulk tissue, the authors co-extracted RNA and DNA. Through surgical resection, the patients' primary liver carcinoma was treated. CDR3 length: 13 amino acids. Trimming shortened V by 6 bases and J by 12 bases, and 18 bases separated the two germline ends. Constant-region priming of about 500 ng total RNA yielded TCR beta cDNA. ARM-PCR was slightly modified, and three nested multiplex PCR rounds with it gave rise to the TCR beta libraries. Forward primers for TRBV1-TRBV30 and a C-beta reverse primer served the first two PCR rounds, at 10 cycles each. TCRdb processed the multiplex PCR reads anew with MiXCR; each CDR3 protein has one entry. The table includes about 75,000 distinct CDR3 sequences, approximately 62% detected once.

The genes are TRBV12-3 or TRBV12-4 and TRBJ2-1; D call uncertain. This TCR derives from a man in his forties with primary liver carcinoma and hepatitis B virus infection. Sequenced material: tumor-adjacent normal liver tissue. The CDR3 here is CASSTTLGYVQFF. The CDR3 region has the DNA TGTGCCAGCAGCACTACCCTGGGGTATGTGCAGTTCTTC.